One sample yielded the 11 T cell receptor beta chains listed below, sequenced in a study of CD8 T cells in ankylosing spondylitis. TCRdb processed the 5' RACE reads anew with MiXCR; each CDR3 protein has one entry. The data contain about 210,000 distinct CDR3 sequences, about 7.3% of them seen just once; the ten biggest clones take up 11% to 15%. These receptors have no known antigen. The study, taken as a whole, reports: What seemed typical of ankylosing spondylitis blood was a TCR beta motif built from several highly homologous variants.

Sequenced input: blood, either unsorted or a sorted T cell fraction (not recorded which). Source of these receptors: a male donor with ankylosing spondylitis.

The rearrangement joins TRBV7-2 to TRBJ1-2; D remains ambiguous. CDR1 SGHTA and CDR2 FQGNSA come from the germline V gene. Trimming stripped 5 bases from V and 6 bases from J, with 13 bases between. The CDR3 length is 13 residues. DNA for the CDR3: TGTGCCAGCAGCCTCCCCCCCGCAGATGGCTACACCTTC. This gives the protein CASSLPPADGYTF.

This clonotype appeared many times. The V and J genes are TRBV6-1 and TRBJ2-5, with D possibly being TRBD1 (6 bases). This CDR3 contains 14 residues. Trimming removed 5 bases from V and 1 base from J, with 11 bases in between. Looked up from germline, CDR1 is MNHNS and CDR2 is SASEGT. The CDR3 sequence: CASSTTGLQETQYF. CDR3 nucleotide sequence: TGTGCCAGCAGTACGACAGGTCTCCAAGAGACCCAGTACTTC.

This clonotype was counted ten times or more. The chain employs TRBV25-1 and TRBJ2-5, with a possible D match to TRBD2 (6 bases). V lost 5 bases and J lost 5, with 18 bases in between. CDR3 length: 15 amino acids. From germline, CDR1 is MGHDK and CDR2 SYGVNS. CDR3 DNA: TGTGCCAGCAGTATCCCTTACGGGAGTGGGGAGACCCAGTACTTC. Its protein product is CASSIPYGSGETQYF. Full variable domain (missing parts from reference TRBV25-1 and TRBJ2-5): EADIYQTPRYLVIGTGKKITLECSQTMGHDKMYWYQQDPGMELHLIHYSYGVNSTEKGDLSSESTVSRIRTEHFPLTLESARPSHTSQYLCASSIPYGSGETQYFGPGTRLLVL.

This chain links TRBV5-4 with TRBJ2-3; 12 positions match TRBD2. This CDR3 has 22 residues. The V gene end was trimmed by 0 bases and the J gene end by 2 bases; junction bases not matched to a gene: 19. The germline gives CDR1 SGHNT, CDR2 YYREEE (reference sequence). This CDR3 reads CASSLARHLTSGGLGLTDTQYF. Written as DNA, the CDR3 is TGTGCCAGCAGCTTGGCAAGGCATCTGACTAGCGGGGGCCTAGGACTCACAGATACGCAGTATTTT. The whole variable domain, filled in from reference TRBV5-4 and TRBJ2-3, reads ETGVTQSPTHLIKTRGQQVTLRCSSQSGHNTVSWYQQALGQGPQFIFQYYREEENGRGNFPPRFSGLQFPNYSSELNVNALELDDSALYLCASSLARHLTSGGLGLTDTQYFGPGTRLTVL.

At least ten counts were recorded for this clonotype. The gene calls are TRBV6-1 and TRBJ1-4; D may be TRBD1 (5 bases). Per the germline V gene, CDR1 is MNHNS and CDR2 is SASEGT. The CDR3 length is 13 residues. V lost 8 bases and J lost 8, with 15 bases in between. The CDR3 coding sequence is TGTGCCAGCCTGGGGCAGGGATTGGAAAAACTGTTTTTT. The encoded protein is CASLGQGLEKLFF.

The sample holds many counts of this clonotype. The V and J genes are TRBV7-2 and TRBJ1-3; 7 nucleotides align to TRBD1. The CDR3 covers 16 residues. Germline values: CDR1 SGHTA, CDR2 FQGNSA. J lost 0 bases, V lost 5 bases, and 7 bases had no gene match. CDR3 in amino acids: CASSPRTGLSGNTIYF. The DNA of the CDR3 is TGTGCCAGCAGCCCTAGGACAGGCCTCTCTGGAAACACCATATATTTT.

This clonotype showed up many times. The chain recombines TRBV5-5 with TRBJ2-5, with 10 bases fitting TRBD1. This CDR3 is built from 14 residues. Per the germline V gene, CDR1 is SGHKS and CDR2 is YYEKEE (reference sequence). Germline trimming cut 4 bases from V and 9 bases from J; bases unmatched to any gene: 9. The CDR3 nucleotides read TGTGCCAGCAGCCCCGGGACAGGGGTACGGGCCCAGTACTTC. This codes for CASSPGTGVRAQYF.

This clonotype was counted at least ten times. This rearrangement joins TRBV4-2 to TRBJ2-7; possibly TRBD1 for D (5 bases). CDR3 size: 13 residues. The V end was cut by 4 bases, the J end by 6 bases, with 13 bases between. Germline assignment: CDR1 LGHNA and CDR2 YNFKEQ. CDR3 DNA sequence: TGTGCCAGCAGCCTTAGAGGTGGGGCCGAGCAGTACTTC. Translated, it gives CASSLRGGAEQYF.

This clonotype showed up many times. This chain connects TRBV7-9 to TRBJ2-7; TRBD1 might be the D (5 bases). Germline assignment: CDR1 SEHNR and CDR2 FQNEAQ (reference sequence). Deletions cut 4 bases from V and 2 bases from J, with 15 bases between. The CDR3 runs 15 residues. This CDR3 is CASSSSGHLPYEQYF. CDR3 sequence (DNA): TGTGCCAGCAGCTCCTCAGGACATCTCCCCTACGAGCAGTACTTC. The full variable domain, completed using reference TRBV7-9 and TRBJ2-7, is DTGVSQNPRHKITKRGQNVTFRCDPISEHNRLYWYRQTLGQGPEFLTYFQNEAQLEKSRLLSDRFSAERPKGSFSTLEIQRTEQGDSAMYLCASSSSGHLPYEQYFGPGTRLTVT.

The gene calls are TRBV7-6 and TRBJ2-7, with D maybe TRBD2 (6 bases). CDR1 is SGHVS, CDR2 FNYEAQ, per germline. The CDR3 is 13 amino acids. V was cut by 6 bases and J by 5 bases, with 14 bases left in between. The CDR3 bases are TGTGCCAGCAGTGGACGGGGGTTGAACGAGCAGTACTTC. Residues: CASSGRGLNEQYF.

Only a few counts were recorded for this clonotype. The rearrangement links TRBV24-1 to TRBJ2-5, with 12 bases lining up with TRBD2. The germline V gene encodes CDR1 KGHDR and CDR2 SFDVKD. The CDR3 is 19 residues long. The junction had 11 bases not matched to a gene; V was cut back by 3 bases and J by 1 base. In nucleotides, the CDR3 is TGTGCCACCAGTGATCCCCCCCCCGGACTAGCGGGGTTCCAAGAGACCCAGTACTTC. As protein: CATSDPPPGLAGFQETQYF.